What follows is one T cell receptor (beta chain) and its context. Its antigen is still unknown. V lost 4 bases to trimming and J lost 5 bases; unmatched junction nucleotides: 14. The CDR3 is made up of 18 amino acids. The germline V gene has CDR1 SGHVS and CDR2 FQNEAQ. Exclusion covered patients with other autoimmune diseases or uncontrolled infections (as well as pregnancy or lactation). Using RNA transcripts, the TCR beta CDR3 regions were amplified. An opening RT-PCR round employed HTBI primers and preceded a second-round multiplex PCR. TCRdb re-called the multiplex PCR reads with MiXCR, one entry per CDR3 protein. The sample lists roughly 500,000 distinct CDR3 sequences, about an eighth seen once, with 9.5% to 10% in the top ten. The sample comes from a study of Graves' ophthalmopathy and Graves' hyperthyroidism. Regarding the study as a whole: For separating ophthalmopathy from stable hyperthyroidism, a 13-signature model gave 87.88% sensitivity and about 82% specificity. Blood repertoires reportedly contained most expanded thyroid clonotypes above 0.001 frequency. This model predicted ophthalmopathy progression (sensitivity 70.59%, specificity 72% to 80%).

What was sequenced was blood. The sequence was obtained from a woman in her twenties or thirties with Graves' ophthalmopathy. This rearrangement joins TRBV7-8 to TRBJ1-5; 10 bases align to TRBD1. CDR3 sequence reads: CASSSKYPGQGPHQPQHF. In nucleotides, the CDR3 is TGTGCCAGCAGCTCAAAGTACCCGGGACAGGGGCCCCATCAGCCCCAGCATTTT.